The clone carrying this T cell receptor (beta chain) has a count of ten or more. What it binds is not known. The source of the sample is a study of T cells in Graves' hyperthyroidism and ophthalmopathy. Study-level results: Researchers found most expanded thyroid clonotypes above 0.001 in blood as well.

Germline CDR1 MNHNS, CDR2 SASEGT. The CDR3 is made up of 14 amino acids. The J segment lost 2 bases and the V segment lost 4 bases, leaving 2 bases of the junction unmatched. When ophthalmopathy did not progress within 18 months, Graves' hyperthyroidism was considered stable. Diagnoses rested on clinical symptoms, serum thyroxine and TRAb, thyroid ultrasound and orbital computed tomography. The authors obtained PBMCs from more than 9.5 ml of fresh peripheral blood. Researchers amplified the TCR beta CDR3 regions from RNA transcripts. The TCR CDR3 was amplified in a first-round RT-PCR using the HTBI primer set. TCRdb re-called the multiplex PCR reads with MiXCR, one entry per CDR3 protein. The profile covers about 560,000 distinct CDR3 sequences, with 14% appearing a single time and approximately 13% taken by the ten largest.

Material for sequencing was blood. This chain uses TRBV6-1 with TRBJ2-7, with 10 positions matching TRBD1. The receptor's source is a woman aged 40 to 50 with Graves' hyperthyroidism. CDR3 loop: CASSAGQGTYEQYF. CDR3 DNA: TGTGCCAGCAGTGCGGGACAGGGGACCTACGAGCAGTACTTC.